The 19 T cell receptor beta chains reported below all come from one sample, sequenced in a study of shared clonotypes between healthy human individuals (dated by TCRdb to about 2020). Libraries were built with the immunoSEQ multiplex PCR assay. TCRdb took this table from immuneACCESS and kept in-frame rearrangements with V and J called. Such tables lack part of the clones; where checked against another copy, unresolved V genes explain under half of the gap, and the rest is unexplained. Recorded for this sample are roughly 1.5 million clones; approximately 98% of them occurred a single time. Of the sample, approximately 0.45% falls within the top ten clones. Material for sequencing was naive CD4+ T cells sorted from blood. What the cell subset or site label conveys for this sample: CD45RA+ positively selected. The receptors shown here come from a man aged 25 to 45 in good health.

The gene calls are TRBV14 and TRBJ2-1, with D maybe TRBD2 (6 bases). Trimming left V 1 base short and J 11 bases short, with 12 bases between. This CDR3 has 13 residues. Germline V gene sequence: CDR1 SGHDN, CDR2 FVKESK. The CDR3 spells CASSQGGTGQQFF. In DNA, the CDR3 is TGTGCCAGCAGCCAAGGCGGGACGGGCCAGCAGTTCTTC.

The chain is built from TRBV21-1 and TRBJ2-7. TRBV21-1 is noted as a pseudogene. This CDR3 region has 15 residues. The DNA of the CDR3 is TGTGCCAGCAGCAAAGCAGGTTGTTCATCCTACGAGCAGTACTTC. Protein: CASSKAGCSSYEQYF.

The CDR3 here is CSARVVGELFF. Written as DNA, the CDR3 is TGCAGTGCTAGGGTTGTCGGGGAGCTGTTTTTT. V usage is TRBV20-1 and J usage is TRBJ2-2, with D hard to call. V was clipped by 3 bases and J by 7 bases, with 6 bases between them. The CDR3 loop spans 11 amino acids. Looked up from germline, CDR1 is DFQATT and CDR2 is SNEGSKA (reference sequence).

The V and J genes are TRBV4-3 and TRBJ2-1; 12 bases align to TRBD2. Unmatched junction bases numbered 19, after V lost 3 bases and J lost 13 bases. Germline V gene data show CDR1 as LGHNA and CDR2 as YSLEER. The CDR3 totals 18 residues. The CDR3 here is CASSHLTMTSGSDFPQFF. The CDR3 DNA reads as TGCGCCAGCAGCCACTTGACAATGACTAGCGGGAGCGACTTTCCTCAGTTCTTC.

This chain connects TRBV2 to TRBJ1-5, with TRBD1 matching over 7 bases. Germline values: CDR1 SNHLY, CDR2 FYNNEI. Trimming took 7 bases from V and 2 from J; bases not matched to a gene: 8. The CDR3 loop spans 15 amino acids. Here the CDR3 reads CASTLGGLGNQPQHF. The CDR3 DNA sequence: TGTGCCAGCACCCTAGGGGGCCTGGGCAATCAGCCCCAGCATTTT. The complete variable domain, with remaining parts taken from reference TRBV2 and TRBJ1-5, reads EPEVTQTPSHQVTQMGQEVILRCVPISNHLYFYWYRQILGQKVEFLVSFYNNEISEKSEIFDDQFSVERPDGSNFTLKIRSTKLEDSAMYFCASTLGGLGNQPQHFGDGTRLSIL.

V is TRBV10-3 and J is TRBJ2-7, with unresolved D. V was cut by 4 bases and J by 3 bases, with 13 bases left in between. Germline V gene data show CDR1 as ENHRY and CDR2 as SYGVKD. The CDR3 is 14 amino acids. The DNA for the CDR3 is TGTGCCATCAGTGGTAACAGAGAACGCTACGAGCAGTACTTC. Residues: CAISGNRERYEQYF.

This chain links TRBV19 with TRBJ2-2, with 9 bases fitting TRBD2. There are 15 residues in the CDR3. The germline gives CDR1 LNHDA, CDR2 SQIVND (reference sequence). V was pared by 5 bases and J by 3 bases, with 4 bases of the junction left unmatched. The CDR3, as DNA: TGTGCCAGTAGTGTTAGCGGGGGAGACACCGGGGAGCTGTTTTTT. It specifies CASSVSGGDTGELFF.

V is TRBV27 and J is TRBJ2-7, with 9 nucleotides matching TRBD1. The germline CDR1 and CDR2 sequences are MNHEY and SMNVEV (reference sequence). The length of the CDR3 is 15 residues. Losses at the gene ends were 3 bases for V and 2 bases for J; bases not matched to a gene: 5. This CDR3 is CASSFTGQGTYEQYF. As DNA, the CDR3 is TGTGCCAGCAGTTTCACGGGACAGGGAACCTACGAGCAGTACTTC.

The CDR3 protein is CASSPIVPGQGSYNEQFF. CDR3 coding DNA: TGTGCCAGCTCACCAATAGTTCCGGGACAGGGATCCTACAATGAGCAGTTCTTC. This rearrangement joins TRBV18 to TRBJ2-1; 9 bases are shared with TRBD1. The CDR3 is 18 residues long. Germline V CDR1 and CDR2: KGHSH, LQKENI. Unmatched junction bases numbered 9, after V lost 2 bases and J lost 1 base.

On this clone: This sample includes further DNA sequences coding for the same CDR3. J is TRBJ2-7 and V is TRBV5-1; 13 bases align to TRBD2. This CDR3 region has 15 residues. V lost 4 bases and J lost 3; bases outside the gene matches: 4. In germline, CDR1 is SGHRS, CDR2 YFSETQ. For the CDR3, the DNA is TGCGCCAGCAGCCCGGGACTAGCGGGAAACTACGAGCAGTACTTC. Its protein is CASSPGLAGNYEQYF.

This clone was found once. The gene calls are TRBV29-1 and TRBJ2-7; 7 bases line up with TRBD2. V gave up 4 bases and J gave up 1 base; unmatched junction bases: 4. This CDR3 has 13 residues. Germline CDR1 SQVTM, CDR2 ANQGSEA. The DNA of the CDR3 is TGCAGCGTTGGCCGGGAGGTATCCTACGAGCAGTACTTC. This gives the protein CSVGREVSYEQYF.

The chain joins TRBV5-5 to TRBJ1-1; D ambiguous. The CDR3 has 14 amino acids. Trimming took off 6 bases at V and 5 bases at J, with 17 bases between the two ends. In germline, CDR1 is SGHKS, CDR2 YYEKEE (reference sequence). This CDR3 reads CASTPALGLTEAFF. As DNA, the CDR3 is TGTGCCAGCACCCCCGCTTTGGGGTTGACTGAAGCTTTCTTT.

The rearrangement joins TRBV7-2 to TRBJ1-5; possible D gene TRBD1, 6 bases. The CDR3 has 12 amino acids. Trimming took 5 bases from V and 10 from J, leaving 12 bases between them. The germline gives CDR1 SGHTA, CDR2 FQGNSA. CDR3 protein: CASSEQTGPQHF. The CDR3 DNA reads TGTGCCAGCAGCGAACAGACAGGCCCCCAGCATTTT.

This clone appeared a single time. This rearrangement joins TRBV14 to TRBJ1-2; D call uncertain. Germline values: CDR1 SGHDN, CDR2 FVKESK. CDR3 length: 13 residues. Trimming pared 4 bases from V and 2 bases from J, leaving 8 bases between. The CDR3 spells CASSRQLNYGYTF. The CDR3 nucleotides are TGTGCCAGCAGCCGTCAGCTGAACTATGGCTACACCTTC.

The genes are TRBV21-1 and TRBJ1-5. TRBV21-1 is reported as a pseudogene. The CDR3 spans 15 residues. The CDR3 sequence: CASSKREGKHQPQHF. The CDR3 DNA is TGTGCCAGCAGCAAAAGGGAGGGGAAGCATCAGCCCCAGCATTTT.

The V call is TRBV5-1, the J call TRBJ2-7; D might be TRBD2 (5 bases). Germline V lookup: CDR1 SGHRS, CDR2 YFSETQ. This CDR3 comprises 13 residues. Trimming took off 7 bases at V and 0 bases at J, with 11 bases between the two ends. CDR3 loop: CASGEIHSYEQYF. The DNA for the CDR3 is TGCGCCAGCGGGGAGATACACTCCTACGAGCAGTACTTC.

The V gene is TRBV18, the J gene TRBJ2-1; possibly TRBD2 for D (5 bases). CDR1 is KGHSH and CDR2 is LQKENI in the germline V gene. Trimming pared 2 bases from V and 8 bases from J, leaving 10 bases between. The CDR3 covers 13 residues. This chain's CDR3 is CASSPDGLYEQFF. The CDR3, as DNA: TGTGCCAGCTCACCAGACGGACTCTATGAGCAGTTCTTC.

The rearrangement links TRBV19 to TRBJ2-1, with 10 nucleotides matching TRBD1. Germline V gene sequence: CDR1 LNHDA, CDR2 SQIVND (reference sequence). Losses at the gene ends were 5 bases for V and 4 bases for J; bases not matched to a gene: 8. The CDR3 contains 16 residues. The CDR3 reads CASSAWGQGYYNEQFF. The CDR3 DNA is TGTGCCAGTAGTGCCTGGGGACAGGGGTATTACAATGAGCAGTTCTTC. Based on the CDR3 plus reference TRBV19 and TRBJ2-1, the full variable domain is DGGITQSPKYLFRKEGQNVTLSCEQNLNHDAMYWYRQDPGQGLRLIYYSQIVNDFQKGDIAEGYSVSREKKESFPLTVTSAQKNPTAFYLCASSAWGQGYYNEQFFGPGTRLTVL.

Concerning this clone: The sample contains more than one DNA sequence encoding this CDR3. The rearrangement uses TRBV5-4 and TRBJ2-2; tentative D call: TRBD1 (5 bases). CDR1 is SGHNT and CDR2 is YYREEE in the germline V gene (reference sequence). V dropped 0 bases and J dropped 1 base, with 7 bases sitting between them. The CDR3 is made up of 15 amino acids. The CDR3: CASSLGRGNTGELFF. The CDR3 DNA reads as TGTGCCAGCAGCTTGGGAAGGGGGAACACCGGGGAGCTGTTTTTT.